The rows below give T cell receptor beta chains drawn from one sample of a study of cytomegalovirus exposure and HLA in healthy donors. Method: immunoSEQ multiplex PCR; TCRdb's copy keeps in-frame clones and lacks some. The table lists fewer than 200,000 clones, more than 70% of them singletons. Sequenced input: PBMCs. Every receptor here comes from a woman aged 50 to 60 in good health and CMV-seropositive. Each CDR3 is given with its conserved first and last residue. The D gene is left open where the match is weak. A clone size is listed for some rows: how often the clone was seen (once, few, many), or a class if it is expanded.

d_gene,v_gene,j_gene,abundance,CDR3aa,CDR3nt
NA,TRBV6-4,TRBJ2-2,NA,CASSGQANTGELFF,TGTGCCAGCAGTGGGCAGGCGAACACCGGGGAGCTGTTTTTT
NA,TRBV21-1,TRBJ2-7,few,CASSDRGGTSPNEQYF,TGTGCCAGCAGCGACCGGGGGGGGACCTCTCCTAACGAGCAGTACTTC
TRBD1,TRBV7-9,TRBJ1-2,NA,CASSLGGQDYGYTF,TGTGCCAGCAGCCTAGGAGGACAGGACTATGGCTACACCTTC
NA,TRBV5-1,TRBJ2-2,NA,CASSLAPRGELFF,TGCGCCAGCAGCTTGGCCCCCCGCGGGGAGCTGTTTTTT
TRBD2,TRBV7-2,TRBJ2-3,NA,CASSLLAGSMGDTQYF,TGTGCCAGCAGCTTGTTAGCGGGCTCGATGGGAGATACGCAGTATTTT
NA,TRBV5-1,TRBJ2-3,NA,CASSSPGARTDTQYF,TGCGCCAGCAGCTCCCCAGGGGCGCGGACAGATACGCAGTATTTT
NA,TRBV11-2,TRBJ2-7,NA,CASSLLDLVGHQYF,TGTGCCAGCAGCTTACTCGACCTCGTGGGACACCAGTACTTC
TRBD2,TRBV4-1,TRBJ2-4,once,CASSQVTGTSGRAKNIQYF,TGCGCCAGCAGCCAAGTAACCGGGACTAGCGGGAGGGCCAAAAACATTCAGTACTTC
NA,TRBV27,TRBJ1-2,NA,CASSLGHLNYGYTF,TGTGCCAGCAGTTTAGGGCACCTTAACTATGGCTACACCTTC
NA,TRBV2,TRBJ1-6,few,CASLLEQGSHLHF,TGTGCCAGCTTGTTGGAACAGGGTTCCCACCTCCACTTT
TRBD1,TRBV28,TRBJ1-2,NA,CASSVTGQPSYGYTF,TGTGCCAGCAGTGTCACGGGACAGCCTAGCTATGGCTACACCTTC
TRBD1,TRBV4-2,TRBJ2-7,few,CASSHTGGAGDEQYF,TGTGCCAGCAGCCACACAGGGGGCGCGGGTGATGAGCAGTACTTC
TRBD2,TRBV6-1,TRBJ2-1,few,CARNTLAGTYNEQFF,TGTGCCAGGAACACACTAGCGGGAACCTACAATGAGCAGTTCTTC
NA,TRBV4-1,TRBJ1-3,NA,CASSQQTGSGNTIYF,TGCGCCAGCAGTCAACAAACAGGCTCCGGAAACACCATATATTTT
TRBD2,TRBV30,TRBJ2-5,once,CAWSVLAGETQYF,TGTGCCTGGAGTGTACTAGCGGGAGAGACCCAGTACTTC
TRBD2,TRBV9,TRBJ2-5,NA,CASSGEAGGRETQYF,TGTGCCAGCAGCGGAGAAGCGGGGGGACGGGAGACCCAGTACTTC
TRBD1,TRBV10-3,TRBJ1-1,few,CAITGGTEAFF,TGTGCCATCACAGGGGGCACTGAAGCTTTCTTT
NA,TRBV19,TRBJ1-1,NA,CASTHGRGNTEAFF,TGTGCCAGTACACATGGCAGGGGGAACACTGAAGCTTTCTTT
TRBD1,TRBV27,TRBJ1-1,few,CASSQQGARTNTEAFF,TGTGCCAGCAGTCAACAGGGGGCGAGAACGAACACTGAAGCTTTCTTT
TRBD1,TRBV7-3,TRBJ1-1,NA,CASSLQGANTEAFF,TGTGCCAGCAGCTTACAGGGGGCTAACACTGAAGCTTTCTTT
NA,TRBV7-9,TRBJ2-7,NA,CSSSFRPLGQWYEQYF,TGTTCCAGCAGCTTCCGGCCTTTAGGACAGTGGTACGAGCAGTACTTC
NA,TRBV4-2,TRBJ2-6,NA,CASSQRGDGANVLTF,TGTGCCAGCAGCCAAAGGGGTGACGGGGCCAACGTCCTGACTTTC
TRBD2,TRBV15,TRBJ2-7,NA,CATSRGYSGLAGGVSYEQYF,TGTGCCACCAGCAGAGGATACTCGGGACTAGCGGGAGGGGTTTCCTACGAGCAGTACTTC
NA,TRBV23-1,TRBJ2-7,NA,CASSLGQSREQYF,TGCGCCAGCAGCCTAGGACAGTCTCGTGAGCAGTACTTC
TRBD2,TRBV5-4,TRBJ2-7,NA,CASSLGTSGVLSYEQYF,TGTGCCAGCAGCTTGGGGACTAGCGGGGTCCTCTCCTACGAGCAGTACTTC
TRBD1,TRBV27,TRBJ1-1,NA,CASSRWGQQAEAFF,TGTGCCAGCAGTCGGTGGGGACAGCAGGCTGAAGCTTTCTTT
NA,TRBV5-1,TRBJ2-1,once,CASSLGRLTIYNEQFF,TGCGCCAGCAGCTTGGGACGACTGACCATCTACAATGAGCAGTTCTTC
NA,TRBV5-4,TRBJ2-1,few,CASSLGSVWSGNEQFF,TGTGCCAGCAGCTTGGGGTCGGTGTGGTCCGGGAATGAGCAGTTCTTC
NA,TRBV20-1,TRBJ1-5,NA,CSASLDQPQHF,TGCAGTGCTAGCCTTGATCAGCCCCAGCATTTT
NA,TRBV4-1,TRBJ2-2,NA,CASSLRVGPPGELFF,TGCGCCAGCAGCTTGCGGGTAGGGCCTCCCGGGGAGCTGTTTTTT
NA,TRBV7-3,TRBJ1-5,few,CASSLGLNQPQHF,TGTGCCAGCAGCTTAGGGCTCAATCAGCCCCAGCATTTT
TRBD1,TRBV7-6,TRBJ1-1,NA,CASSPSPPGQGYMNTEAFF,TGTGCCAGCAGCCCGTCCCCGCCGGGACAGGGCTACATGAACACTGAAGCTTTCTTT
NA,TRBV15,TRBJ1-1,few,CATSRDVGGTEAFF,TGTGCCACCAGCAGAGATGTTGGCGGCACTGAAGCTTTCTTT
TRBD2,TRBV5-8,TRBJ2-5,NA,CASSSGTSGRAEETQYF,TGTGCCAGCAGCTCAGGGACTAGCGGGAGGGCCGAAGAGACCCAGTACTTC
TRBD2,TRBV7-3,TRBJ2-1,NA,CASSQVGGSSYNEQFF,TGTGCCAGCAGCCAAGTCGGGGGGAGCTCCTACAATGAGCAGTTCTTC
NA,TRBV7-2,TRBJ1-2,few,CASSLVAANYGYTF,TGTGCCAGCAGCTTAGTAGCAGCTAACTATGGCTACACCTTC
TRBD1,TRBV6-5,TRBJ2-7,NA,CASRGQGDYEQYF,TGTGCCAGCAGAGGACAGGGGGACTACGAGCAGTACTTC
TRBD1,TRBV27,TRBJ1-1,NA,CASSLGRGRDGTEAFF,TGTGCCAGCAGTTTAGGAAGGGGGCGCGATGGCACTGAAGCTTTCTTT
TRBD2,TRBV5-8,TRBJ2-3,few,CASSTGTSESTQYF,TGTGCCAGCAGCACTGGGACTAGCGAGTCTACGCAGTATTTT
TRBD1,TRBV7-2,TRBJ1-3,NA,CASNPGQGGNTIYF,TGTGCCAGCAATCCTGGACAGGGCGGAAACACCATATATTTT
NA,TRBV6-1,TRBJ1-1,NA,CASSDGGARPEAFF,TGTGCCAGCAGTGATGGGGGGGCGCGCCCTGAAGCTTTCTTT
TRBD1,TRBV5-4,TRBJ2-7,NA,CASSLDRGSYEQYF,TGTGCCAGCAGCTTAGACAGGGGTTCCTACGAGCAGTACTTC
NA,TRBV7-3,TRBJ2-3,NA,CASSPRTPWETQYF,TGTGCCAGCAGCCCCCGTACCCCGTGGGAGACGCAGTATTTT
NA,TRBV7-9,TRBJ2-7,NA,CSSSWTAYEQYF,TGTTCCAGCAGCTGGACAGCGTACGAGCAGTACTTC
TRBD2,TRBV14,TRBJ2-1,NA,CASSQDPGGPGEQFF,TGTGCCAGCAGCCAAGATCCGGGGGGGCCGGGTGAGCAGTTCTTC
NA,TRBV6-1,TRBJ2-1,few,CASSEGAGGYNEQFF,TGTGCCAGCAGTGAAGGGGCAGGGGGGTACAATGAGCAGTTCTTC
TRBD2,TRBV29-1,TRBJ2-5,NA,CSVDRGGETQYF,TGCAGCGTTGATCGGGGGGGGGAGACCCAGTACTTC
TRBD2,TRBV29-1,TRBJ2-7,few,CSVATSGSYEQYF,TGCAGCGTGGCAACTAGCGGGAGCTACGAGCAGTACTTC
NA,TRBV5-1,TRBJ1-1,NA,CASRSDGVNTEAFF,TGCGCCAGCAGATCCGACGGAGTGAACACTGAAGCTTTCTTT
TRBD1,TRBV18,TRBJ2-3,NA,CASSPGQGDTDTQYF,TGTGCCAGCTCACCAGGACAGGGGGACACAGATACGCAGTATTTT
TRBD1,TRBV7-9,TRBJ2-6,NA,CASSLGTGIGVLTF,TGTGCCAGCAGCTTGGGGACAGGCATAGGCGTCCTGACTTTC
TRBD2,TRBV5-4,TRBJ2-2,NA,CASSLGGLAFHTGELFF,TGTGCCAGCAGCTTGGGTGGACTAGCGTTTCACACCGGGGAGCTGTTTTTT
TRBD1,TRBV7-9,TRBJ1-1,NA,CSSSLGPTGGTEAFF,TGTTCCAGCAGCTTAGGCCCAACAGGGGGCACTGAAGCTTTCTTT
TRBD1,TRBV7-8,TRBJ2-7,NA,CASSSRTGPYEQYF,TGTGCCAGCAGCTCCCGGACAGGTCCCTACGAGCAGTACTTC
NA,TRBV9,TRBJ2-7,NA,CASSTQGQTEQYF,TGTGCCAGCAGCACCCAGGGGCAGACCGAGCAGTACTTC
TRBD2,TRBV7-2,TRBJ2-7,NA,CASSLAPSGTYEQYF,TGTGCCAGCAGCTTAGCGCCTAGCGGGACCTACGAGCAGTACTTC
NA,TRBV5-4,TRBJ2-1,NA,CASSSGTNDNEQFF,TGTGCCAGCAGTTCCGGGACAAATGACAATGAGCAGTTCTTC
NA,TRBV7-9,TRBJ1-4,once,CASSPREFEEKLFF,TGTGCCAGCAGCCCCCGAGAGTTTGAGGAAAAACTGTTTTTT
TRBD2,TRBV30,TRBJ2-7,once,CAWIAGGYSDEQYF,TGTGCCTGGATAGCGGGGGGGTACTCCGACGAGCAGTACTTC